One and the same sample provided the 21 T cell receptor beta chains below, sequenced in a study of technical replicates of blood from several donors. Here immunoSEQ multiplex PCR was the method, and the copy in TCRdb shows in-frame clones only, minus some. Among some 70,000 clones listed, approximately 93% were seen once. The sequencing input was PBMCs. These receptors were taken from a human donor in good health. Some clones in this sample may be carry-over from other donors' samples.

The chain has TRBV19 and TRBJ2-7, with 11 positions matching TRBD1. With 4 bases clipped from V and 6 bases from J, the junction kept 5 bases outside the gene matches. This CDR3 spans 14 amino acids. CDR1 LNHDA and CDR2 SQIVND come from the germline V gene (reference sequence). CDR3: CASSTGQGASEQYF. The CDR3 DNA sequence: TGTGCCAGTAGTACTGGACAGGGGGCGAGCGAGCAGTACTTC. The full variable domain, rest sourced from reference TRBV19 and TRBJ2-7, is DGGITQSPKYLFRKEGQNVTLSCEQNLNHDAMYWYRQDPGQGLRLIYYSQIVNDFQKGDIAEGYSVSREKKESFPLTVTSAQKNPTAFYLCASSTGQGASEQYFGPGTRLTVT.

The CDR3 nucleotides are TGCGCCAGCAGCTTGGCCCGGGACACCCAGGATACGCAGTATTTT. It encodes CASSLARDTQDTQYF. V is TRBV5-1 and J is TRBJ2-3; D perhaps matches TRBD1 (6 bases). Germline lookup yields CDR1 SGHRS and CDR2 YFSETQ. The V end lost 0 bases, the J end lost 6 bases, and 14 bases lay between the germline ends. The CDR3 covers 15 residues.

The chain joins TRBV4-3 to TRBJ1-2, with TRBD1 matching 7 bases. The CDR3 loop spans 11 amino acids. CDR1 and CDR2 (germline): LGHNA, YSLEER. The J segment lost 8 bases and the V segment lost 6 bases, leaving 3 bases of the junction unmatched. Written as DNA, the CDR3 is TGCGCCAGCAGGGACAGGCTCGGCTACACCTTC. Translation gives CASRDRLGYTF.

J is TRBJ2-7 and V is TRBV5-1; weak D call: TRBD1 (5 bases). The CDR3 runs 14 residues. V was trimmed by 7 bases and J by 0 bases, leaving 14 bases between them. Germline V CDR1 and CDR2: SGHRS, YFSETQ. DNA for the CDR3: TGCGCCAGCGGCCCAGACAGACGCTCCTACGAGCAGTACTTC. Translating it yields CASGPDRRSYEQYF.

This sequence joins TRBV7-2 and TRBJ2-4, with TRBD2 as a possible D gene (6 bases). The CDR3 runs to 14 residues. The V and J ends lost 3 bases and 2 bases respectively, with 8 bases between them. The germline CDR1 and CDR2 sequences are SGHTA and FQGNSA. The chain's CDR3 is CASSFGGTKNIQYF. CDR3 DNA: TGTGCCAGCAGCTTTGGGGGGACCAAAAACATTCAGTACTTC. The whole variable domain, remainder taken from reference TRBV7-2 and TRBJ2-4, is GAGVSQSPSNKVTEKGKDVELRCDPISGHTALYWYRQSLGQGLEFLIYFQGNSAPDKSGLPSDRFSAERTGGSVSTLTIQRTQQEDSAVYLCASSFGGTKNIQYFGAGTRLSVL.

In its sample, this clone was seen once. The rearrangement uses TRBV18 and TRBJ1-5; maybe TRBD1 (6 bases). This CDR3 has 16 amino acids. Trimming removed 3 bases from V and 4 bases from J, with 16 bases in between. Per the germline V gene, CDR1 is KGHSH and CDR2 is LQKENI. The CDR3 DNA follows: TGTGCCAGCTCACCGCTAGGGGGGGCTATGAATCAGCCCCAGCATTTT. It specifies CASSPLGGAMNQPQHF.

The chain employs TRBV5-1 and TRBJ2-6, with 11 nucleotides matching TRBD1. Trimming took 4 bases from V and 0 from J; bases not matched to a gene: 9. The germline gives CDR1 SGHRS, CDR2 YFSETQ. The CDR3 has 19 residues. CDR3 sequence reads: CASSPDRGLLSSGANVLTF. Written as DNA, the CDR3 is TGCGCCAGCAGCCCGGACAGGGGGCTCTTAAGCTCTGGGGCCAACGTCCTGACTTTC.

V gene TRBV7-8 combines with J gene TRBJ1-6; TRBD1 aligns across 7 bases. This CDR3 comprises 15 residues. The junction had 4 bases not matched to a gene; V was cut back by 1 base and J by 7 bases. CDR1 SGHVS and CDR2 FQNEAQ come from the germline V gene. CDR3 amino acids: CASSLGLTGNSPLHF. The DNA for the CDR3 is TGTGCCAGCAGCTTAGGACTGACAGGGAATTCACCCCTCCACTTT. The full variable domain, rest sourced from reference TRBV7-8 and TRBJ1-6, is GAGVSQSPRYKVAKRGQDVALRCDPISGHVSLFWYQQALGQGPEFLTYFQNEAQLDKSGLPSDRFFAERPEGSVSTLKIQRTQQEDSAVYLCASSLGLTGNSPLHFGNGTRLTVT.

The V call is TRBV9, the J call TRBJ2-3; TRBD2 agrees at 12 bases. The trim removed 0 bases at V and 2 bases at J, leaving 4 bases unmatched. This CDR3 is built from 17 residues. CDR1 and CDR2 from the germline V gene are SGDLS and YYNGEE. CDR3 DNA: TGTGCCAGCAGCGTAGGTACTAGCGGGGGGTCCACAGATACGCAGTATTTT. This translates into CASSVGTSGGSTDTQYF. The full variable domain, with the rest looked up from reference TRBV9 and TRBJ2-3, is DSGVTQTPKHLITATGQRVTLRCSPRSGDLSVYWYQQSLDQGLQFLIQYYNGEERAKGNILERFSAQQFPDLHSELNLSSLELGDSALYFCASSVGTSGGSTDTQYFGPGTRLTVL.

The J gene is TRBJ2-1, the V gene TRBV12-5; D gene uncertain. V lost 3 bases and J 5 bases, leaving 2 bases between the germline ends. The length of the CDR3 is 11 residues. Per the germline V gene, CDR1 is LGHNT and CDR2 is FRNRAP. CDR3 in DNA: TGTGCTAGTGGTTTTAACAATGAGCAGTTCTTC. This encodes CASGFNNEQFF.

DNA of the CDR3: TGTGCCAGCAGCCCCGACAACTACGAGCAGTACTTC. It specifies CASSPDNYEQYF. The chain carries TRBV13 and TRBJ2-7; unclear D gene. The germline CDR1 and CDR2 sequences are PRHDT and FYEKMQ (reference sequence). The CDR3 extends over 12 amino acids. V gave up 5 bases and J gave up 3 bases, with 8 bases separating them.

The chain is built from TRBV5-1 and TRBJ1-1, with 7 bases lining up with TRBD1. The CDR3 has 13 amino acids. Germline CDR1 and CDR2: SGHRS and YFSETQ. V shed 4 bases, J shed 7 bases, and the junction held 7 bases outside the gene matches. The CDR3 reads CASSQFRDSEAFF. CDR3 nucleotides: TGCGCCAGCAGCCAATTTAGGGACAGTGAAGCTTTCTTT.

V is TRBV7-6 and J is TRBJ2-2, with a weak D call TRBD1 (6 bases). The CDR3 totals 15 residues. V was pared by 6 bases and J by 6 bases, with 17 bases between. Germline V gene sequence: CDR1 SGHVS, CDR2 FNYEAQ. CDR3 amino acids: CASSPGELIAGELFF. CDR3 sequence (DNA): TGTGCCAGCAGTCCAGGGGAATTGATCGCCGGGGAGCTGTTTTTT.

Concerning this clone: The DNA is omitted, as the CDR3 cannot be located on it reliably, and the CDR3 follows TCRdb's listing. The chain combines TRBV1 with TRBJ2-3; the table's D call, TRBD2, was not checked against the DNA. TRBV1 is annotated as a pseudogene. The CDR3 numbers 17 amino acids, ends counted. CDR3 in amino acids: CTSSQEVAGGSTDTQYF.

The chain links TRBV5-1 to TRBJ1-3; no reliable D call. This CDR3 is 15 amino acids long. Germline assignment: CDR1 SGHRS and CDR2 YFSETQ. The V gene lost 4 bases and the J gene lost 0 bases, with 11 bases spanning the gap. In DNA, the CDR3 is TGCGCCAGCAGCAAGGACGGGAGCTCTGGAAACACCATATATTTT. Translated, it gives CASSKDGSSGNTIYF.

V is TRBV18 and J is TRBJ1-1; D gene uncertain. From germline, CDR1 is KGHSH and CDR2 LQKENI. Trimming took 5 bases from V and 0 from J, leaving 7 bases between them. This CDR3 contains 13 residues. CDR3 sequence reads: CASSEALNTEAFF. The CDR3 nucleotides are TGTGCCAGCTCAGAAGCCCTGAACACTGAAGCTTTCTTT. Together with reference TRBV18 and TRBJ1-1, the CDR3 gives the full variable domain: NAGVMQNPRHLVRRRGQEARLRCSPMKGHSHVYWYRQLPEEGLKFMVYLQKENIIDESGMPKERFSAEFPKEGPSILRIQQVVRGDSAAYFCASSEALNTEAFFGQGTRLTVV.

This clone was recorded once. The chain links TRBV5-1 to TRBJ2-2, with a possible D match to TRBD2 (6 bases). The V gene lost 0 bases and the J gene lost 0 bases, with 9 bases spanning the gap. Germline CDR1 and CDR2: SGHRS and YFSETQ. This CDR3 contains 16 residues. The CDR3 bases are TGCGCCAGCAGCTTGGCCACGGGAGCGAACACCGGGGAGCTGTTTTTT. Protein product: CASSLATGANTGELFF.

The chain carries TRBV6-5 and TRBJ2-7, with D hard to call. The length of the CDR3 is 14 residues. Germline V gives CDR1 MNHEY, CDR2 SVGAGI. V lost 2 bases to trimming and J lost 0 bases, with 8 bases between them. Here the CDR3 reads CASSYRVFSYEQYF. The CDR3 coding sequence is TGTGCCAGCAGTTACCGGGTTTTCTCCTACGAGCAGTACTTC.

The genes are TRBV7-2 and TRBJ1-2, with 11 bases aligning to TRBD1. The CDR3 sequence is 17 residues long. Germline loops: CDR1 SGHTA, CDR2 FQGNSA. Trimming cost V 3 bases and J 2 bases; bases outside gene matches: 8. The CDR3 reads CASSFGTGGAINYGYTF. The CDR3 DNA follows: TGTGCCAGCAGCTTTGGGACAGGGGGAGCGATAAACTATGGCTACACCTTC.

This rearrangement joins TRBV23-1 to TRBJ2-7, with no clear D. TRBV23-1 is an open reading frame, and its role is uncertain. This CDR3 has 12 amino acids. The ends were cut back, 2 bases at V and 6 bases at J, with 8 bases in the middle. CDR3 protein: CASSQERREQYF. CDR3 coding DNA: TGCGCCAGCAGTCAAGAGAGGCGCGAGCAGTACTTC.

The chain carries TRBV7-8 and TRBJ1-1; a possible D gene is TRBD1 (6 bases). There are 14 residues in the CDR3. CDR1 SGHVS and CDR2 FQNEAQ come from the germline V gene. V lost 2 bases and J lost 6, with 13 bases in between. CDR3 residues: CASSLLTGTAEAFF. The CDR3 DNA follows: TGTGCCAGCAGCTTACTGACAGGTACTGCTGAAGCTTTCTTT.